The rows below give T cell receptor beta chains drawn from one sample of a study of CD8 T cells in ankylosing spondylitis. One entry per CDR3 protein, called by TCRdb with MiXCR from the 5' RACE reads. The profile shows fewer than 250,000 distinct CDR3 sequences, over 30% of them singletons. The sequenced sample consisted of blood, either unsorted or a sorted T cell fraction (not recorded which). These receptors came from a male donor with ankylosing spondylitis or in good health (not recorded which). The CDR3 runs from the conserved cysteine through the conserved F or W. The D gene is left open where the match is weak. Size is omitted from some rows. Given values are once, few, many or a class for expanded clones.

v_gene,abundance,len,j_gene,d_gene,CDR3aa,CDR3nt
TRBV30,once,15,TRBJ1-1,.,CAWSSGIFMNTEAFF,TGTGCCTGGAGTTCGGGGATATTCATGAACACTGAAGCTTTCTTT
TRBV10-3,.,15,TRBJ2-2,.,CAISERQGRTGELFF,TGTGCCATCAGTGAGCGGCAGGGGCGCACCGGGGAGCTGTTTTTT
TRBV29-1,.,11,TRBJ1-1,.,CSVRMNTEAFF,TGCAGCGTTAGGATGAACACTGAAGCTTTCTTT
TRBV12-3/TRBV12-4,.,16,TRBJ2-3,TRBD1,CASSFGQGVYTDTQYF,TGTGCCAGCAGTTTCGGACAGGGGGTGTATACAGATACGCAGTATTTT
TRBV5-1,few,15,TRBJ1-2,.,CASSLSESPSYGYTF,TGCGCCAGCAGCTTGAGTGAGAGTCCTTCCTATGGCTACACCTTC
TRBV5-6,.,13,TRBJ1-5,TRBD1,CASSLNRGQPQHF,TGTGCCAGCAGCTTGAACAGGGGGCAGCCCCAGCATTTT
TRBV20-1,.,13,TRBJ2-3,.,CSGWWYGTDTQYF,TGCAGCGGGTGGTGGTACGGCACAGATACGCAGTATTTT
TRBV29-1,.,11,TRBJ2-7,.,CSVGNLGEQYF,TGCAGCGTTGGAAATCTGGGGGAGCAGTACTTC
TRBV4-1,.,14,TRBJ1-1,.,CASSQDQTVYEAFF,TGCGCCAGCAGCCAAGACCAGACAGTCTATGAAGCTTTCTTT
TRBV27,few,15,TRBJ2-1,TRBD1,CASSITGGPYNEQFF,TGTGCCAGCAGTATCACAGGGGGCCCTTACAATGAGCAGTTCTTC
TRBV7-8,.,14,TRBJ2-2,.,CASSPTGFAGELFF,TGTGCCAGCAGCCCGACAGGCTTCGCCGGGGAGCTGTTTTTT
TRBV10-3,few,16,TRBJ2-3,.,CAITKGGAGPTDTQYF,TGTGCCATCACCAAGGGGGGAGCGGGGCCCACAGATACGCAGTATTTT
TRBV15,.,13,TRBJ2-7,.,CATSKDRTYEQYF,TGTGCCACCAGCAAGGACAGAACCTACGAGCAGTACTTC
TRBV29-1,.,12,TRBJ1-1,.,CSVAGANTEAFF,TGCAGCGTTGCGGGGGCGAACACTGAAGCTTTCTTT
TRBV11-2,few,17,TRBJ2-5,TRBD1,CASSLVPSGTGQETQYF,TGTGCCAGCAGCTTAGTCCCCTCCGGGACAGGGCAAGAGACCCAGTACTTC
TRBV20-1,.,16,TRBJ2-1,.,CSATLSTASSYNEQFF,TGCAGTGCTACCCTGTCGACCGCCAGCTCCTACAATGAGCAGTTCTTC
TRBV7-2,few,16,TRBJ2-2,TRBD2,CASSLAAGGNTGELFF,TGTGCCAGCAGCTTAGCGGCGGGGGGTAACACCGGGGAGCTGTTTTTT
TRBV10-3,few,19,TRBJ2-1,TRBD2,CAISDPGLAGGLPRDEQFF,TGTGCCATCAGTGATCCGGGGCTAGCGGGGGGACTTCCTCGGGATGAGCAGTTCTTC
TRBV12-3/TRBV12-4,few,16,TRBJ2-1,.,CASSFLNTGSHNEQFF,TGTGCCAGCAGTTTTCTGAATACAGGGTCACACAATGAGCAGTTCTTC
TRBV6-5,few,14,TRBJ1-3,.,CASSSQASGNTIYF,TGTGCCAGCAGTTCGCAGGCCTCTGGAAACACCATATATTTT
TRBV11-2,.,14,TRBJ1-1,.,CASRLGHSGTEAFF,TGTGCCAGCAGATTGGGACATTCGGGAACTGAAGCTTTCTTT
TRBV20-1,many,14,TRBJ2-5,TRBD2,CSARSGGGGETQYF,TGCAGTGCTAGATCGGGCGGGGGAGGCGAGACCCAGTACTTC
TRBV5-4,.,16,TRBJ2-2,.,CASSPGGTVNTGELFF,TGTGCCAGCAGCCCTGGAGGGACGGTGAACACCGGGGAGCTGTTTTTT
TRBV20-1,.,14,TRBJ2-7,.,CSARRGANFGEQYF,TGCAGTGCTAGACGTGGCGCAAACTTCGGCGAGCAGTACTTC
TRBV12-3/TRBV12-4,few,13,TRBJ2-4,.,CASTRLTDNIQYF,TGTGCCAGCACCCGGCTGACAGATAACATTCAGTACTTC
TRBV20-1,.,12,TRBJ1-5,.,CSATRSNQPQHF,TGCAGTGCTACCCGTAGCAATCAGCCCCAGCATTTT
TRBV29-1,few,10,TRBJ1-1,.,CSVQVAEAFF,TGCAGCGTCCAGGTGGCTGAAGCTTTCTTT
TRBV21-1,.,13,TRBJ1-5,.,CASSKGRGRPQHF,TGTGCCAGCAGCAAAGGGAGGGGTAGACCCCAGCATTTT